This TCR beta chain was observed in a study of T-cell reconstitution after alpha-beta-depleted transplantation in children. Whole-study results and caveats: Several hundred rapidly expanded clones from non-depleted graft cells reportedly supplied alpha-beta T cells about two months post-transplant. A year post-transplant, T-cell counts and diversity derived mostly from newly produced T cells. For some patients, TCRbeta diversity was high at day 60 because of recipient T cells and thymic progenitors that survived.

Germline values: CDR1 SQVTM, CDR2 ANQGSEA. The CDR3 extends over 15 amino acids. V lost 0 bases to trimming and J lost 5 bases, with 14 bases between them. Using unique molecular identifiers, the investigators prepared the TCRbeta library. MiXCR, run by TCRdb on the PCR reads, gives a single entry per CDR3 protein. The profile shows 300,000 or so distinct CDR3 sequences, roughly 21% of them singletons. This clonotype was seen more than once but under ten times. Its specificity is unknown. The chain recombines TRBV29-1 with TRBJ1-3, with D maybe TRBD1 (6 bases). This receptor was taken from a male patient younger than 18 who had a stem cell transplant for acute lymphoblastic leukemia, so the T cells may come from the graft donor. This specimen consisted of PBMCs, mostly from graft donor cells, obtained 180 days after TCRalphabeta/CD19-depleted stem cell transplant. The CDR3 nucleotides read TGCAGCGTTGAAGATTGGACAGAGGATCGAAACACCATATATTTT. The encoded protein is CSVEDWTEDRNTIYF.